This T cell receptor beta chain comes out of a study of T cells after posttransplantation cyclophosphamide. The study's findings and limits: Recipient CMV seropositivity and CMV reactivation strongly tracked TRB clonality. Tissue-infiltrating T cells from skin or gut overlapped little with blood T cells. Later post-transplant blood repertoires were often dominated by donor CD8+ memory clones.

Profiled with immunoSEQ multiplex PCR; TCRdb holds only in-frame clones, not every one. The table records some 7,300 clones, roughly 77% of them present only once. About this clone: What it binds is not known.

Cyclophosphamide on days +3 and +4 followed busulfan-fludarabine conditioning and a marrow graft. The CDR3 has 15 residues. The germline CDR1 and CDR2 sequences are SGHVS and FQNEAQ. V was shortened by 1 base and J by 2 bases, with 10 bases between the two germline ends. This sequence originates from a female patient in her forties or fifties who received an allogeneic stem cell transplant from a related donor, was CMV-positive, and had no GVHD. Some T cells may have come from the graft donor. The chain is built from TRBV7-8 and TRBJ2-3; perhaps TRBD2 as D (7 bases). Sample: PBMCs, taken after allogeneic stem cell transplant with posttransplant cyclophosphamide. The CDR3 coding sequence is TGTGCCAGCAGCTTAGGCGGGGGCACCACAGATACGCAGTATTTT. Amino acids: CASSLGGGTTDTQYF.